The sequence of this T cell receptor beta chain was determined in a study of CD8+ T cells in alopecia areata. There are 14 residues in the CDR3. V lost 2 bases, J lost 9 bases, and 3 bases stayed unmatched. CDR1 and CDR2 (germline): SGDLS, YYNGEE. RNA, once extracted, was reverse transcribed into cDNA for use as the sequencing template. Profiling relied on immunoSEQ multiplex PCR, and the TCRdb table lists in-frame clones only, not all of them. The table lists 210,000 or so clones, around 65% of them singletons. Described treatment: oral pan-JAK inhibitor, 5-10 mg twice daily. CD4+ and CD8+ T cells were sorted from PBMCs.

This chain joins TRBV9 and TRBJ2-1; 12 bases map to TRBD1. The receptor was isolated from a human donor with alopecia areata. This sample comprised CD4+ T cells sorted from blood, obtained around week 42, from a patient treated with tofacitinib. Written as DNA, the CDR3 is TGTGCCAGCAGCGTGGGACAGGGGGCAAGTGAGCAGTTCTTC. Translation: CASSVGQGASEQFF.